A single sample is the source of the 6 T cell receptor beta chains below, sequenced in a study of glioma-infiltrating T cells. The iRepertoire nested amplicon-rescue multiplex PCR amplified TCR alpha and beta CDR3s from RNA. TCRdb re-called the multiplex PCR reads with MiXCR, one entry per CDR3 protein. The sample contains about 190,000 distinct CDR3 sequences, over 25% of which appear only once. Specimen: glioma tissue, nonneoplastic brain tissue, or PBMCs (not recorded which). The receptors come from a human donor with low-grade glioma or glioblastoma, undergoing nonglioma brain surgery, or in good health (not recorded which).

On this clonotype itself: The junction and the germline gene differ at one end; a read error may be behind it. J is TRBJ1-4 and V is TRBV25-1; D may be TRBD1 (5 bases). The length of the CDR3 is 14 residues. CDR1 and CDR2 from the germline V gene are MGHDK and SYGVNS. CDR3 bases: TGTGCCAGCAGTAAGTACCGGGGGGATGAAAAACTGTTTTTC. Residues: CASSKYRGDEKLFF.

This chain connects TRBV12-3 or TRBV12-4 to TRBJ2-5, with D uncertain. Trimming shortened V by 8 bases and J by 3 bases, and 13 bases separated the two germline ends. The length of the CDR3 is 13 residues. This CDR3 is CASRRRSEETQYF. CDR3 in DNA: TGTGCCAGCCGTCGTCGGAGTGAAGAGACCCAGTACTTC.

This clonotype was seen at least ten times. The J gene is TRBJ2-5, the V gene TRBV3-1; weak D call: TRBD1 (7 bases). CDR3 length: 15 amino acids. Trimming left V 0 bases short and J 6 bases short, with 14 bases between. Germline V gene data show CDR1 as LGHDT and CDR2 as YNNKEL (reference sequence). Here the CDR3 reads CASSQDLGGGKTQYF. CDR3 DNA sequence: TGTGCCAGCAGCCAAGATCTAGGAGGGGGCAAGACCCAGTACTTC.

The J gene is TRBJ2-1, the V gene TRBV7-2, with D uncertain. Per germline, CDR1 SGHTA and CDR2 FQGNSA. Trimming pared 6 bases from V and 7 bases from J, leaving 4 bases between. This CDR3 comprises 10 residues. The CDR3 loop is CASRGNEQFF. The CDR3 DNA follows: TGTGCCAGCAGGGGGAATGAGCAGTTCTTC. Looking up the rest from reference TRBV7-2 and TRBJ2-1 gives the full variable domain: GAGVSQSPSNKVTEKGKDVELRCDPISGHTALYWYRQSLGQGLEFLIYFQGNSAPDKSGLPSDRFSAERTGGSVSTLTIQRTQQEDSAVYLCASRGNEQFFGPGTRLTVL.

The chain carries TRBV12-3 or TRBV12-4 and TRBJ1-5, with 7 positions matching TRBD1. The CDR3 has 15 residues. V lost 1 base, J lost 7 bases, and 7 bases stayed unmatched. This CDR3 reads CASSLVARGYQPQHF. CDR3 in DNA: TGTGCCAGCAGTTTAGTGGCCAGGGGGTACCAGCCCCAGCATTTT.

Many counts were recorded for this clonotype. The V and J genes are TRBV6-1 and TRBJ2-7; D is undetermined. The CDR3 is 12 residues long. V lost 5 bases, J lost 1 base, and 6 bases lay in between. The germline V gene encodes CDR1 MNHNS and CDR2 SASEGT. CDR3 in DNA: TGTGCCAGCAGTCCTACATCCTACGAGCAGTACTTC. It encodes CASSPTSYEQYF.